Following are 19 T cell receptor beta chains from one sample sequenced in a study of spatial heterogeneity in lung cancer. TCRdb processed the 5' RACE reads anew with MiXCR; each CDR3 protein has one entry. The sample gives 16,000 or so distinct CDR3 sequences, roughly 7.1% of which show up once; about 20% is in the top ten. Findings of the study overall: Counts of expanded intratumoral alpha and beta TCRs tracked tumor mutation counts.

As for time point: sample taken at primary tumor resection. What these receptors recognize is not known. Specimen: lung tumor tissue, collected at surgery. These receptor sequences come from a female donor with early-stage non-small cell lung cancer.

This clonotype was picked up many times. With the library built for alpha chains, this beta chain is off target and its frequency is not meaningful. The genes are TRBV12-3 or TRBV12-4 and TRBJ1-3; no clear D gene. Trimming removed 8 bases from V and 1 base from J, with 6 bases in between. CDR3 length: 12 amino acids. The CDR3, as DNA: TGTGCCAGCTATTTTTCTGGAAACACCATATATTTT. Translating gives CASYFSGNTIYF.

This clonotype appeared a few times. This beta chain turned up in a library designed for alpha chains; as an off-target read, its abundance says little. The chain carries TRBV20-1 and TRBJ2-2; 7 bases match TRBD1. The junction had 0 bases not matched to a gene; V was cut back by 3 bases and J by 5 bases. Germline CDR1 DFQATT, CDR2 SNEGSKA (reference sequence). The CDR3 sequence is 12 residues long. For the CDR3, the DNA is TGCAGTGCTAGGACAGGGACCGGGGAGCTGTTTTTT. Amino acids: CSARTGTGELFF.

Comment on this clonotype: Within a library made for alpha chains, this beta chain is off target, and its count is uninformative. The chain couples TRBV14 to TRBJ1-6; TRBD1 might be the D (5 bases). The V end lost 1 base, the J end lost 7 bases, and 14 bases lay between the germline ends. The germline CDR1 and CDR2 sequences are SGHDN and FVKESK. This CDR3 has 16 amino acids. DNA of the CDR3: TGTGCCAGCAGCCAAGGGGGGTCGGCAGTCAATTCACCCCTCCACTTT. It is translated as CASSQGGSAVNSPLHF.

About this clonotype: Since it is a stray read in a library aimed at alpha chains, this beta chain has a size that is not meaningful. The chain has TRBV5-1 and TRBJ2-1; D is tentatively TRBD1 or TRBD2 (6 bases each). CDR1 and CDR2 from the germline V gene are SGHRS and YFSETQ. The CDR3 has 17 amino acids. V was shortened by 5 bases and J by 4 bases, with 22 bases between the two germline ends. The DNA of the CDR3 is TGCGCCAGCAGTCCTACAAGGGCCCCGGGGGCATACAATGAGCAGTTCTTC. Translated: CASSPTRAPGAYNEQFF.

Worth noting for this clonotype: The library was prepared for alpha chains; this beta chain is a stray read, so its frequency means little. V is TRBV20-1 and J is TRBJ2-3, with D unresolved. The V gene lost 6 bases and the J gene lost 5 bases, with 6 bases spanning the gap. The CDR3 consists of 10 residues. Germline V CDR1 and CDR2: DFQATT, SNEGSKA (reference sequence). The DNA for the CDR3 is TGCAGTGCCCCACGAGATACGCAGTATTTT. This codes for CSAPRDTQYF.

The table lists this clonotype with many counts. Found in a library prepared for alpha chains, this beta chain is an off-target read, and its abundance has little meaning. This sequence joins TRBV20-1 and TRBJ2-3; D possibly corresponds to TRBD2 (6 bases). V was shortened by 3 bases and J by 0 bases, with 13 bases between the two germline ends. From germline, CDR1 is DFQATT and CDR2 SNEGSKA (reference sequence). This CDR3 contains 15 residues. The DNA of the CDR3 is TGCAGTGCTAGCGGGCGGGACTCTAGCACAGATACGCAGTATTTT. Encoded protein: CSASGRDSSTDTQYF.

This clonotype was seen repeatedly, ten times or more. This beta chain is an unintended read in a library built for alpha chains; its size means little. V gene TRBV7-9 combines with J gene TRBJ2-7, with unresolved D. Germline V gives CDR1 SEHNR, CDR2 FQNEAQ (reference sequence). There are 14 residues in the CDR3. With 5 bases removed from V and 2 bases from J, the gap between germline ends came to 13 bases. In DNA form, the CDR3 reads TGTGCCAGCAGCCACCCCGGGTTACCCTACGAGCAGTACTTC. This sequence encodes CASSHPGLPYEQYF.

This clonotype occurred many times. The size of this beta chain means little, since it is a stray read in a library made for alpha chains. J is TRBJ1-4 and V is TRBV12-3 or TRBV12-4, with 9 bases matching TRBD1. The length of the CDR3 is 14 residues. V was pared by 5 bases and J by 10 bases, with 8 bases of the junction left unmatched. DNA of the CDR3: TGTGCCAGCAGTCAGGGGGACAGGGAAAGAAAACTGTTTTTT. This translates into CASSQGDRERKLFF.

The table lists this clonotype with many counts. Because this beta chain is a stray read in a library intended to capture alpha chains, its abundance should not be given much weight. The CDR3 region is CASSPGQKQIVTF. CDR3 DNA sequence: TGTGCCAGCAGCCCGGGACAGAAGCAGATTGTCACCTTC. V and J are TRBV7-2 and TRBJ1-2; 7 nucleotides line up with TRBD1. The CDR3 runs 13 residues. V dropped 5 bases and J dropped 13; count of bases not matched to a gene: 13. Germline V gene sequence: CDR1 SGHTA, CDR2 FQGNSA.

Details on this clonotype: This beta chain turned up in a library designed for alpha chains; as an off-target read, its abundance says little. The chain employs TRBV6-5 and TRBJ2-1, with 7 nucleotides matching TRBD1. The germline gives CDR1 MNHEY, CDR2 SVGAGI. This CDR3 has 16 residues. J lost 2 bases, V lost 4 bases, and 8 bases had no gene match. The CDR3 spells CASSSTGYPTYNEQFF. Written as DNA, the CDR3 is TGTGCCAGCAGTTCGACAGGGTACCCTACCTACAATGAGCAGTTCTTC.

This clonotype was picked up many times. For a library built for alpha chains, this beta chain is a stray read; little rests on its size. V gene TRBV7-3 combines with J gene TRBJ2-3; TRBD2 matches at 8 bases. CDR1 is SGHTA and CDR2 is FQGTGA in the germline V gene. Unmatched junction bases numbered 5, after V lost 1 base and J lost 2 bases. The CDR3 contains 16 residues. The CDR3 loop reads CASSLMRRGATDTQYF. The CDR3 region has the DNA TGTGCCAGCAGCTTAATGAGGCGGGGGGCCACAGATACGCAGTATTTT.

At least ten counts were recorded for this clonotype. Found in a library prepared for alpha chains, this beta chain is an off-target read, and its abundance has little meaning. This chain uses TRBV9 with TRBJ2-7; TRBD2 aligns across 9 bases. Per the germline V gene, CDR1 is SGDLS and CDR2 is YYNGEE. Trimming cost V 0 bases and J 4 bases; bases outside gene matches: 5. The CDR3 spans 15 residues. This CDR3 reads CASSVDAGGPYEQYF. CDR3 DNA sequence: TGTGCCAGCAGCGTAGACGCGGGGGGGCCGTACGAGCAGTACTTC.

This clonotype was seen repeatedly, ten times or more. This beta chain represents an off-target read in a library built for alpha chains; its size is of limited meaning. CDR3 protein: CSVVSGGNTQYF. The DNA for the CDR3 is TGCAGCGTTGTTAGCGGGGGAAATACGCAGTATTTT. The rearrangement uses TRBV29-1 and TRBJ2-3; TRBD2 matches at 9 bases. V was pared by 4 bases and J by 7 bases, with 3 bases of the junction left unmatched. The CDR3 is 12 residues long. Germline V lookup: CDR1 SQVTM, CDR2 ANQGSEA.

In the case of this clonotype: This may arise from a read error, as a much more abundant clone is one base away. In a library made to pick up alpha chains, this beta chain is a stray read with a size that means little. The rearrangement links TRBV30 to TRBJ1-5; 10 nucleotides align to TRBD1. This CDR3 has 14 residues. Germline CDR1 and CDR2: GTSNPN and SVGIG (reference sequence). In nucleotides, the CDR3 is TGTGTCTGGGACCGGGACAGGGGCTCTCAGCCCCAGCATTTT. Translated: CVWDRDRGSQPQHF.

This clonotype has at least ten counts. This beta chain is a stray read from a library made for alpha chains; its abundance is not meaningful. The V gene is TRBV10-3, the J gene TRBJ1-2; 12 bases are a match to TRBD1. Germline V gene lookup returns CDR1 ENHRY and CDR2 SYGVKD. After removal of 3 bases from V and 6 bases from J, the junction contained 14 bases not matched to a gene. CDR3 length: 18 residues. The CDR3: CAISDPQLGQGAKNGYTF. CDR3 DNA sequence: TGTGCCATCAGTGACCCTCAACTGGGACAGGGGGCGAAGAATGGCTACACCTTC.

This clonotype is medium-sized (0.01 to 0.1%) by share. The library was built for alpha chains, so this beta chain is an off-target read and its size means little. The chain combines TRBV7-2 with TRBJ2-5; weak D call: TRBD1 (6 bases). Germline CDR1 and CDR2: SGHTA and FQGNSA. The germline V and J ends were trimmed by 4 bases and 2 bases, with 14 bases remaining between them. The CDR3 extends over 15 amino acids. DNA for the CDR3: TGTGCCAGCAGCTCTTCGGGACATACTCAAGAGACCCAGTACTTC. Amino acids: CASSSSGHTQETQYF.

Only a few counts were recorded for this clonotype. As an off-target read in a library built for alpha chains, this beta chain has a frequency of little significance. V gene TRBV30 combines with J gene TRBJ2-5; D perhaps matches TRBD1 (6 bases). The CDR3 runs to 13 residues. Germline CDR1 GTSNPN, CDR2 SVGIG (reference sequence). The V and J ends lost 1 base and 5 bases respectively, with 11 bases between them. The DNA of the CDR3 is TGTGCCTGGAGTGCACAGGGACACGAGACCCAGTACTTC. As protein: CAWSAQGHETQYF.

This clonotype was seen a few times. This beta chain slipped into a library made for alpha chains as a stray read, so its size is not meaningful. This chain joins TRBV5-1 and TRBJ1-1; a weak D match, TRBD1 (6 bases). Trimming took off 5 bases at V and 0 bases at J, with 11 bases between the two ends. This CDR3 comprises 14 residues. Germline assignment: CDR1 SGHRS and CDR2 YFSETQ. The CDR3 DNA is TGCGCCAGCAGAAGGGACACCATGAACACTGAAGCTTTCTTT. The encoded protein is CASRRDTMNTEAFF.

This clonotype showed up just a few times. This beta chain is an off-target read within a library intended for alpha chains, so its frequency means little. The gene calls are TRBV3-1 and TRBJ1-6; maybe TRBD1 (6 bases). Trimming took off 5 bases at V and 12 bases at J, with 20 bases between the two ends. Per the germline V gene, CDR1 is LGHDT and CDR2 is YNNKEL (reference sequence). The CDR3 consists of 15 residues. The CDR3 DNA sequence: TGTGCCAGCAGCTGGGGGCCTGGAACATTTGAACCCCTCCACTTT. Protein product: CASSWGPGTFEPLHF.